A selection of T cell receptor beta chains follows, all from one sample in a study of T-cell reconstitution after alpha-beta-depleted transplantation in children. TCRdb itself ran the PCR reads through MiXCR, one entry per CDR3 protein. Of about 540,000 distinct CDR3 sequences in the sample, approximately 16% are singletons; the top ten hold approximately 3%. Here the sequenced sample was PBMCs from the stem cell graft donor, taken from the stem cell graft. These receptor sequences come from a human donor who donated a stem cell graft to a child with acute lymphoblastic leukemia. The CDR3 runs from the conserved cysteine through the conserved F or W.

cdr3_aa: CASSFRDGEYNEQFF
v_call: TRBV5-1

cdr3_aa: CASSQILADNYEQYF
v_call: TRBV4-1

cdr3_aa: CASSLKLQREGPFF
v_call: TRBV12-3/TRBV12-4

cdr3_aa: CSARGRLDYEQYF
v_call: TRBV20-1

cdr3_aa: CASSPTSVTSTDTQYF
v_call: TRBV4-1

cdr3_aa: CASSPRSGLNGYTF
v_call: TRBV4-1

cdr3_aa: CSATETGEAFF
v_call: TRBV20-1

cdr3_aa: CAISESGLAKNIQYF
v_call: TRBV10-3

cdr3_aa: CASSLFAGGGLPGELFF
v_call: TRBV27

cdr3_aa: CATYGGRESSYNEQFF
v_call: TRBV6-1

cdr3_aa: CATSRNRNTEAFF
v_call: TRBV15

cdr3_aa: CASSPTGDAEYNEQFF
v_call: TRBV5-1

cdr3_aa: CASSPTPDRRPYEQYF
v_call: TRBV18

cdr3_aa: CASSWGTGMNTGELFF
v_call: TRBV5-5

cdr3_aa: CASSATPGAGLISNTGELFF
v_call: TRBV6-1

cdr3_aa: CSLRQASNTEAFF
v_call: TRBV29-1

cdr3_aa: CASSLRASHEQYF
v_call: TRBV5-1

cdr3_aa: CSASGYYGYTF
v_call: TRBV20-1

cdr3_aa: CASSGRGVRSTDTQYF
v_call: TRBV27

cdr3_aa: CATSRAVISGQQNIQYF
v_call: TRBV15

cdr3_aa: CSVVGTAKYEQYF
v_call: TRBV29-1

cdr3_aa: CASSHLTSRLLNTGELFF
v_call: TRBV11-2